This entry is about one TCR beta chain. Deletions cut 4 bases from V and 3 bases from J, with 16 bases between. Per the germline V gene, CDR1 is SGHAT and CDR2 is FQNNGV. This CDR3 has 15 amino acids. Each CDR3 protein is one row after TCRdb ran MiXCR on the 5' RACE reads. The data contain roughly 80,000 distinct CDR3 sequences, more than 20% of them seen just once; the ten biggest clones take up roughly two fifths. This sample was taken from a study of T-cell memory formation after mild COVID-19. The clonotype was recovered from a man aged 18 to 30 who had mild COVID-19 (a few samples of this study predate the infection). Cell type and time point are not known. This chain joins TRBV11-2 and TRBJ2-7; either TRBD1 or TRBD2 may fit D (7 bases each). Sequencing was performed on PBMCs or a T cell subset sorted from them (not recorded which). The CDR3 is CASSSQGEGYYEQYF. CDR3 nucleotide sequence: TGTGCCAGCAGCTCCCAGGGGGAGGGATACTACGAGCAGTACTTC.